The 18 T cell receptor beta chains below all came from one sample that was sequenced in a study of cytomegalovirus exposure and HLA in healthy donors. PCR involved 60 Vbeta and 13 Jbeta primers. Clones were read by immunoSEQ multiplex PCR, and TCRdb kept only the in-frame ones, dropping some. The sample carries a few hundred thousand clones, around 90% recorded once. The sample was PBMCs. The receptors were sampled from a woman aged 18-30 years in good health and CMV-seronegative.

Comments on this clone: Other DNA sequences in the same sample also yield this CDR3. V is TRBV6-5 and J is TRBJ2-7, with 7 bases identical to TRBD1. The CDR3 contains 14 residues. Looked up from germline, CDR1 is MNHEY and CDR2 is SVGAGI. The V gene end was trimmed by 5 bases and the J gene end by 2 bases; junction bases not matched to a gene: 6. The CDR3 protein is CASSRTGGPYEQYF. The CDR3, as DNA: TGTGCCAGCAGTCGGACAGGAGGCCCCTACGAGCAGTACTTC.

CDR3 DNA: TGTGCCAGCAGGAATACAGGGGGCCAGACCTATGGCTACACCTTC. This gives the protein CASRNTGGQTYGYTF. V gene TRBV2 combines with J gene TRBJ1-2, with 9 bases aligning to TRBD1. V lost 6 bases, J lost 4 bases, and 9 bases stayed unmatched. The CDR3 is 15 amino acids. CDR1 is SNHLY and CDR2 is FYNNEI in the germline V gene.

The rearrangement uses TRBV5-4 and TRBJ2-7; tentative D call: TRBD2 (5 bases). Germline loops: CDR1 SGHNT, CDR2 YYREEE (reference sequence). V was cut by 0 bases and J by 6 bases, with 10 bases left in between. CDR3 length: 13 amino acids. The CDR3 is CASSLVSGGEQYF. The CDR3 DNA reads TGTGCCAGCAGCTTGGTGTCCGGAGGCGAGCAGTACTTC.

The rearrangement joins TRBV7-9 to TRBJ1-3; D remains ambiguous. V shed 3 bases and J shed 1 base, with 10 bases lying between them. CDR3 length: 15 residues. In germline, CDR1 is SEHNR, CDR2 FQNEAQ (reference sequence). CDR3 nucleotide sequence: TGTGCCAGCAGCTTCAGCAGGTCTTCTGGAAACACCATATATTTT. Encoded protein: CASSFSRSSGNTIYF.

In this sample, this clone turned up a few times. The chain links TRBV5-6 to TRBJ2-7; 7 nucleotides align to TRBD2. The CDR3 is 15 residues long. The germline V gene has CDR1 SGHDT and CDR2 YYEEEE. Losses at the gene ends were 1 base for V and 5 bases for J; bases not matched to a gene: 9. In nucleotides, the CDR3 is TGTGCCAGCAGCTTGAGGGGAGCGGGGAGGGACGAGCAGTACTTC. Protein product: CASSLRGAGRDEQYF.

This clone has just a few counts. The rearrangement uses TRBV11-2 and TRBJ2-7; TRBD2 might be the D (5 bases). Germline CDR1 reads SGHAT; CDR2 reads FQNNGV. V lost 0 bases to trimming and J lost 3 bases, with 9 bases between them. The CDR3 is made up of 14 amino acids. The CDR3 DNA reads as TGTGCCAGCAGCTTAGAGGCCGGGAACTACGAGCAGTACTTC. It yields the protein CASSLEAGNYEQYF. The entire variable domain, with the rest obtained from reference TRBV11-2 and TRBJ2-7, is as follows: EAGVAQSPRYKIIEKRQSVAFWCNPISGHATLYWYQQILGQGPKLLIQFQNNGVVDDSQLPKDRFSAERLKGVDSTLKIQPAKLEDSAVYLCASSLEAGNYEQYFGPGTRLTVT.

The V call is TRBV15, the J call TRBJ1-5, with D possibly being TRBD1 (5 bases). Germline CDR1 reads LNHNV; CDR2 reads YYDKDF (reference sequence). The V and J ends lost 4 bases and 4 bases respectively, with 8 bases between them. The length of the CDR3 is 13 residues. The CDR3 region has the DNA TGTGCCACCAGCACGTCAGGGAATCAGCCCCAGCATTTT. Translation: CATSTSGNQPQHF.

The genes are TRBV5-1 and TRBJ2-1; D unresolved. Germline V gives CDR1 SGHRS, CDR2 YFSETQ. CDR3 size: 15 residues. V was shortened by 1 base and J by 0 bases, with 8 bases between the two germline ends. CDR3 nucleotides: TGCGCCAGCAGCTTGTTATGGAGCTCCTACAATGAGCAGTTCTTC. This sequence encodes CASSLLWSSYNEQFF.

The chain employs TRBV27 and TRBJ2-7; 7 bases agree with TRBD1. This CDR3 is 14 amino acids long. The germline CDR1 and CDR2 sequences are MNHEY and SMNVEV (reference sequence). Trimming cost V 6 bases and J 3 bases; bases outside gene matches: 8. For the CDR3, the DNA is TGTGCCAGCAGGTTACAGGGGCCGGACTACGAGCAGTACTTC. Amino acid sequence: CASRLQGPDYEQYF.

This chain connects TRBV5-6 to TRBJ2-3, with 9 bases aligning to TRBD2. V dropped 0 bases and J dropped 5; count of bases not matched to a gene: 7. The CDR3 is made up of 16 amino acids. Germline CDR1 reads SGHDT; CDR2 reads YYEEEE. CDR3 nucleotide sequence: TGTGCCAGCAGCTTGGCTAGCGGGGTTAAGAGAGATACGCAGTATTTT. It encodes CASSLASGVKRDTQYF.

The chain recombines TRBV4-2 with TRBJ2-3; 11 bases align to TRBD2. CDR3 length equals 14 residues. With 5 bases clipped from V and 4 bases from J, the junction kept 2 bases outside the gene matches. Germline CDR1 is LGHNA and CDR2 is YNFKEQ. The CDR3 spells CASSTSGGPDTQYF. CDR3 coding DNA: TGTGCCAGCAGCACTAGCGGGGGCCCAGATACGCAGTATTTT.

Remarks on this clone: Other DNA sequences in this specimen translate into the identical CDR3. The gene calls are TRBV18 and TRBJ2-7, with D tentatively TRBD2 (5 bases). The length of the CDR3 is 14 residues. Germline assignment: CDR1 KGHSH and CDR2 LQKENI. The V end was cut by 3 bases, the J end by 0 bases, with 9 bases between. The CDR3 reads CASSPGRGSYEQYF. CDR3 nucleotides: TGTGCCAGCTCACCCGGACGGGGCTCCTACGAGCAGTACTTC. The full variable domain, its missing parts supplied by reference TRBV18 and TRBJ2-7, is NAGVMQNPRHLVRRRGQEARLRCSPMKGHSHVYWYRQLPEEGLKFMVYLQKENIIDESGMPKERFSAEFPKEGPSILRIQQVVRGDSAAYFCASSPGRGSYEQYFGPGTRLTVT.

The V and J genes are TRBV19 and TRBJ2-2, with 7 bases that match TRBD1. Germline loops: CDR1 LNHDA, CDR2 SQIVND (reference sequence). This CDR3 comprises 17 residues. Trimming cost V 7 bases and J 2 bases; bases outside gene matches: 13. CDR3 nucleotide sequence: TGTGCCAGTATTCGTGGGGCCAGGGGGAAAAACACCGGGGAGCTGTTTTTT. Translated, it gives CASIRGARGKNTGELFF. Combining the CDR3 with reference TRBV19 and TRBJ2-2 gives the whole variable domain DGGITQSPKYLFRKEGQNVTLSCEQNLNHDAMYWYRQDPGQGLRLIYYSQIVNDFQKGDIAEGYSVSREKKESFPLTVTSAQKNPTAFYLCASIRGARGKNTGELFFGEGSRLTVL.

The chain has TRBV5-8 and TRBJ2-5, with 8 bases matching TRBD1. This CDR3 has 14 amino acids. The germline CDR1 and CDR2 sequences are SGHTS and YDEGEE. Trimming removed 0 bases from V and 5 bases from J; junction bases left unmatched: 3. DNA of the CDR3: TGTGCCAGCAGCTTGGGACAGGGGAGGGAGACCCAGTACTTC. Translated, it gives CASSLGQGRETQYF. The variable domain in full, with the rest retrieved from reference TRBV5-8 and TRBJ2-5, is EAGVTQSPTHLIKTRGQQATLRCSPISGHTSVYWYQQALGLGLQFLLWYDEGEERNRGNFPPRFSGRQFPNYSSELNVNALELEDSALYLCASSLGQGRETQYFGPGTRLLVL.

This chain links TRBV7-8 with TRBJ1-4; D is perhaps TRBD1 (5 bases). Germline CDR1 and CDR2: SGHVS and FQNEAQ. This CDR3 is built from 14 residues. V gave up 3 bases and J gave up 5 bases, with 10 bases separating them. The CDR3: CASSFRGGNEKLFF. The DNA for the CDR3 is TGTGCCAGCAGCTTTCGGGGGGGGAATGAAAAACTGTTTTTT.

This clone was counted a few times. The genes are TRBV5-6 and TRBJ2-2; possible D gene TRBD2, 6 bases. Per the germline V gene, CDR1 is SGHDT and CDR2 is YYEEEE. Trimming shortened V by 0 bases and J by 5 bases, and 14 bases separated the two germline ends. The CDR3 covers 16 residues. The CDR3 spells CASSLVGPGRTGELFF. DNA of the CDR3: TGTGCCAGCAGCTTGGTGGGTCCGGGGAGGACCGGGGAGCTGTTTTTT.

This clone came up a few times. The chain carries TRBV7-9 and TRBJ2-5; perhaps TRBD2 as D (5 bases). CDR1 and CDR2 (germline): SEHNR, FQNEAQ (reference sequence). V lost 1 base to trimming and J lost 10 bases, with 13 bases between them. The CDR3 has 13 residues. Here the CDR3 DNA reads TGTGCCAGCAGCTTAGTAGCGACCGGGGACCAGTACTTC. Its protein is CASSLVATGDQYF.

The chain uses TRBV2 and TRBJ1-5, with unresolved D. Trimming took 3 bases from V and 0 from J, leaving 9 bases between them. This CDR3 has 15 amino acids. Germline V CDR1 and CDR2: SNHLY, FYNNEI. The CDR3 DNA follows: TGTGCCAGCAGTGAGAACAGAAATAGCAATCAGCCCCAGCATTTT. It encodes CASSENRNSNQPQHF.